The 23 T cell receptor beta chains below all came from one sample that was sequenced in a study of T cell repertoires in cytomegalovirus infection. TCRdb reprocessed the reads via MiXCR and lists one record per CDR3 protein. The sample includes 500,000 to 600,000 distinct CDR3 sequences, approximately 17% of them seen just once. Sequenced material: CD8+ T cells from PBMCs. Source of these receptors: a human donor in good health (CMV status not recorded). Some clones in this sample may be carry-over from other donors' samples.

This clonotype was detected once. The chain joins TRBV2 to TRBJ1-1; D is undetermined. The CDR3 length is 10 residues. V shed 3 bases and J shed 9 bases, with 5 bases lying between them. CDR1 SNHLY and CDR2 FYNNEI come from the germline V gene. The CDR3 sequence: CASSDPQAFF. The DNA of the CDR3 is TGTGCCAGCAGTGATCCTCAAGCTTTCTTT.

This clonotype was seen only a few times. The V and J genes are TRBV20-1 and TRBJ2-7, with D possibly matching TRBD2 (5 bases). This CDR3 comprises 13 residues. Germline CDR1 is DFQATT and CDR2 is SNEGSKA (reference sequence). Trimming cost V 3 bases and J 0 bases, with 9 bases left between them. The CDR3 here is CSASMDSSYEQYF. CDR3 DNA sequence: TGCAGTGCTAGTATGGACTCCTCCTACGAGCAGTACTTC.

For this clonotype: One end of the junction does not line up with germline, which may come from a read error. The V gene is TRBV7-2, the J gene TRBJ2-7; D may be TRBD1 (5 bases). This CDR3 contains 16 residues. Germline CDR1 reads SGHTA; CDR2 reads FQGNSA. CDR3 in DNA: TGTGCAAGCAGCCCCGGGTCCATATGGTGGGGCCACGATCAGTACTTC. Translating it yields CASSPGSIWWGHDQYF.

This clonotype has more than one count but fewer than ten. The chain is built from TRBV14 and TRBJ2-1; D may be TRBD2 (6 bases). The CDR3 length is 16 residues. CDR1 SGHDN and CDR2 FVKESK come from the germline V gene. Trimming stripped 6 bases from V and 0 bases from J, with 15 bases between. This chain's CDR3 is CASRPTLTSSYNEQFF. The DNA of the CDR3 is TGTGCCAGCAGACCAACGCTGACTAGCTCCTACAATGAGCAGTTCTTC.

Note on this clonotype: Lacking the conserved final phenylalanine or tryptophan, this CDR3 likely reflects a read error. The chain employs TRBV7-3 and TRBJ1-6, with D tentatively TRBD1 (5 bases). V lost 2 bases, J lost 6 bases, and 17 bases lay in between. Per the germline V gene, CDR1 is SGHTA and CDR2 is FQGTGA. This CDR3 is 17 amino acids long. The chain's CDR3 is CASSLAATEYFNSPLHL. CDR3 DNA sequence: TGTGCCAGCAGCTTAGCCGCGACAGAGTATTTTAATTCACCCCTCCACTTG.

This clonotype appeared a few times. V gene TRBV4-1 combines with J gene TRBJ2-7; 8 nucleotides match TRBD2. Germline V gives CDR1 MGHRA, CDR2 YSYEKL. CDR3 size: 16 residues. The V segment lost 1 base and the J segment 2 bases; nucleotides outside the gene matches: 7. As DNA, the CDR3 is TGCGCCAGCAGCCAAGTCGCTCGGGAGGGGACCTACGAGCAGTACTTC. It yields the protein CASSQVAREGTYEQYF.

This clonotype was recorded many times. This chain connects TRBV12-5 to TRBJ1-5; the D gene is possibly TRBD1 (6 bases). The V end lost 6 bases, the J end lost 5 bases, and 14 bases lay between the germline ends. Germline V gives CDR1 LGHNT, CDR2 FRNRAP. This CDR3 comprises 14 residues. As DNA, the CDR3 is TGTGCTAGTGGGCCAAGCAGGGGTTATCAGCCCCAGCATTTT. This codes for CASGPSRGYQPQHF.

This clonotype was seen at least ten times. The chain has TRBV7-3 and TRBJ2-1; the D gene could be TRBD1 or TRBD2 (6 bases each). There are 15 residues in the CDR3. Trimming left V 0 bases short and J 2 bases short, with 8 bases between. CDR1 and CDR2 (germline): SGHTA, FQGTGA. CDR3 loop: CASSLTGGPYNEQFF. The DNA for the CDR3 is TGTGCCAGCAGCTTAACGGGGGGCCCCTACAATGAGCAGTTCTTC.

This clonotype was picked up a small number of times. The chain combines TRBV25-1 with TRBJ1-3; D may be TRBD1 (6 bases). CDR3 length equals 14 residues. Germline V lookup: CDR1 MGHDK, CDR2 SYGVNS. V was shortened by 11 bases and J by 4 bases, with 18 bases between the two germline ends. The CDR3 region has the DNA TGTGCCGTGAGGGGGGGTTCGTCAGGAAACACCATATATTTT. Translation gives CAVRGGSSGNTIYF.

This chain uses TRBV5-1 with TRBJ2-2; a possible D gene is TRBD1 (6 bases). This CDR3 is built from 16 residues. CDR1 SGHRS and CDR2 YFSETQ come from the germline V gene. V was pared by 3 bases and J by 4 bases, with 16 bases between. CDR3 loop: CASSSRQTGITGELFF. As DNA, the CDR3 is TGCGCCAGCAGCTCCCGGCAGACAGGTATCACCGGGGAGCTGTTTTTT.

This clonotype was seen many times. V is TRBV12-5 and J is TRBJ1-1; TRBD1 agrees at 7 bases. Germline V gene data show CDR1 as LGHNT and CDR2 as FRNRAP. The V gene end was trimmed by 5 bases and the J gene end by 2 bases; junction bases not matched to a gene: 5. The length of the CDR3 is 14 residues. As DNA, the CDR3 is TGTGCTAGTGGTCCAACAGGGGCTAACACTGAAGCTTTCTTT. Encoded protein: CASGPTGANTEAFF.

In its sample, this clonotype was seen many times. The rearrangement links TRBV2 to TRBJ1-6; maybe TRBD1 (5 bases). Germline CDR1 SNHLY, CDR2 FYNNEI. The CDR3 sequence is 16 residues long. Trimming cost V 7 bases and J 8 bases, with 21 bases left between them. For the CDR3, the DNA is TGTGCCAGCACCCCTTGGGGGTTGGCGGATGATTCACCCCTCCACTTT. Its translation is CASTPWGLADDSPLHF.

This clonotype was detected ten times or more. This sequence joins TRBV12-3 or TRBV12-4 and TRBJ2-1; D remains ambiguous. With 3 bases removed from V and 8 bases from J, the gap between germline ends came to 8 bases. This CDR3 has 12 amino acids. The CDR3: CASSFGLDEQFF. CDR3 bases: TGTGCCAGCAGTTTCGGGCTCGATGAGCAGTTCTTC.

The V call is TRBV7-9, the J call TRBJ1-3; no clear D. The CDR3 is made up of 15 amino acids. Trimming took off 5 bases at V and 0 bases at J, with 11 bases between the two ends. CDR1 and CDR2 (germline): SEHNR, FQNEAQ (reference sequence). Here the CDR3 reads CASSMTVNSGNTIYF. The CDR3 bases are TGTGCCAGCAGCATGACTGTCAACTCTGGAAACACCATATATTTT. Using reference TRBV7-9 and TRBJ1-3 for the parts outside the CDR3, the full variable domain is DTGVSQNPRHKITKRGQNVTFRCDPISEHNRLYWYRQTLGQGPEFLTYFQNEAQLEKSRLLSDRFSAERPKGSFSTLEIQRTEQGDSAMYLCASSMTVNSGNTIYFGEGSWLTVV.

This clonotype was observed at least ten times. The chain combines TRBV20-1 with TRBJ2-5, with a tentative D call TRBD1 (6 bases). CDR3 length: 19 residues. Germline V CDR1 and CDR2: DFQATT, SNEGSKA (reference sequence). Trimming took 0 bases from V and 2 from J, leaving 25 bases between them. In DNA form, the CDR3 reads TGCAGTGCTAGAGAGGCGGATAGATGGACAGTCATGCGACAAGAGACCCAGTACTTC. Translation: CSAREADRWTVMRQETQYF.

This clonotype was detected ten times or more. As DNA, the CDR3 is TGTGCCAGCAGCCATCCAGGACGTTGGGGCACCGGGGAGCTGTTTTTT. Its translation: CASSHPGRWGTGELFF. V is TRBV7-9 and J is TRBJ2-2; D gene unclear. This CDR3 has 16 residues. Trimming took 5 bases from V and 4 from J, leaving 17 bases between them. The germline V gene has CDR1 SEHNR and CDR2 FQNEAQ (reference sequence).

This clonotype was seen at least ten times. The chain couples TRBV14 to TRBJ2-3, with D hard to call. CDR3 length equals 14 residues. V shed 0 bases and J shed 4 bases, with 8 bases lying between them. CDR1 is SGHDN, CDR2 FVKESK, per germline. The DNA of the CDR3 is TGTGCCAGCAGCCAAGAGGGATTAGCAGATACGCAGTATTTT. Amino acids: CASSQEGLADTQYF.

This clonotype was counted at least ten times. The chain uses TRBV6-1 and TRBJ1-1; 7 bases line up with TRBD1. V lost 4 bases to trimming and J lost 1 base; unmatched junction nucleotides: 6. The CDR3 has 15 amino acids. Germline-derived CDR1 and CDR2 are MNHNS and SASEGT. The CDR3 DNA is TGTGCCAGCAGTGCCGACAGGGTCTCGAACACTGAAGCTTTCTTT. Its translation is CASSADRVSNTEAFF.

Only a few counts were recorded for this clonotype. The CDR3, as DNA: TGTGCCAGCAGCAAGGCCGGGACAGGTCGGACTGAAGCTTTCTTT. This codes for CASSKAGTGRTEAFF. The chain has TRBV7-9 and TRBJ1-1, with 8 bases fitting TRBD1. This CDR3 region has 15 residues. CDR1 is SEHNR and CDR2 is FQNEAQ in the germline V gene (reference sequence). V lost 5 bases, J lost 5 bases, and 10 bases stayed unmatched.

J is TRBJ2-3 and V is TRBV27; D not resolved. Germline CDR1 reads MNHEY; CDR2 reads SMNVEV (reference sequence). V lost 6 bases and J lost 5, with 9 bases in between. This CDR3 has 12 residues. The CDR3 loop reads CASSDSVDTQYF. Here the CDR3 DNA reads TGTGCCAGCAGCGATAGTGTAGATACGCAGTATTTT.

At least ten counts were recorded for this clonotype. One end of the junction varies from germline; a read error may be responsible. This rearrangement joins TRBV11-2 to TRBJ2-2; 8 positions agree with TRBD2. CDR1 SGHAT and CDR2 FQNNGV come from the germline V gene. CDR3 length: 18 residues. The CDR3 sequence is CASSLERTSRRDTGELFF. The CDR3, as DNA: TGTGCCAGCAGCCTAGAAAGGACTAGCAGGCGCGACACCGGGGAGCTGTTTTTT. Full variable domain (outside the CDR3, taken from reference TRBV11-2 and TRBJ2-2): EAGVAQSPRYKIIEKRQSVAFWCNPISGHATLYWYQQILGQGPKLLIQFQNNGVVDDSQLPKDRFSAERLKGVDSTLKIQPAKLEDSAVYLCASSLERTSRRDTGELFFGEGSRLTVL.

The CDR3 nucleotides read TGTGCCAGCAGCACCCCCGGACAGGGAGTGGACGAGCAGTACTTC. Amino acids: CASSTPGQGVDEQYF. The chain is built from TRBV5-6 and TRBJ2-7; 8 positions agree with TRBD1. With V trimmed by 4 bases and J by 5 bases, 11 bases remained unmatched. The CDR3 is 15 residues long. Per the germline V gene, CDR1 is SGHDT and CDR2 is YYEEEE.

At least ten counts were recorded for this clonotype. The chain combines TRBV7-8 with TRBJ1-4; weak D call: TRBD1 (6 bases). V was clipped by 5 bases and J by 5 bases, with 12 bases between them. Germline-derived CDR1 and CDR2 are SGHVS and FQNEAQ. This CDR3 region has 14 residues. For the CDR3, the DNA is TGTGCCAGCAGCCCGCAAGGGGGAAATGAAAAACTGTTTTTT. Translation: CASSPQGGNEKLFF.